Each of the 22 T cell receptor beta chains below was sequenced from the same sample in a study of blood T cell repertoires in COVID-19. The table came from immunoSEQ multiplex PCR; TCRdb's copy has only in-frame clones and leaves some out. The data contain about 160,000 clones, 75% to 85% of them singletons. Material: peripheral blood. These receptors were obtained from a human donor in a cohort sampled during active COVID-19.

As DNA, the CDR3 is TGCGCCAGCAGCCAAGAGTGGAGCCAAGAGACCCAGTACTTC. It translates to CASSQEWSQETQYF. This chain links TRBV4-3 with TRBJ2-5; D remains unclear. V gave up 0 bases and J gave up 1 base, with 6 bases separating them. This CDR3 is 14 amino acids long. The germline V gene has CDR1 LGHNA and CDR2 YSLEER.

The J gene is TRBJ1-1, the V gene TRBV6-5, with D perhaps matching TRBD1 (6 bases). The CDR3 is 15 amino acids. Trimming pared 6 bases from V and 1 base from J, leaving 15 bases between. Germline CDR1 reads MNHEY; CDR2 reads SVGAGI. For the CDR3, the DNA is TGTGCCAGCAGCCAAGGCACAGGGCCGAACACTGAAGCTTTCTTT. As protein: CASSQGTGPNTEAFF.

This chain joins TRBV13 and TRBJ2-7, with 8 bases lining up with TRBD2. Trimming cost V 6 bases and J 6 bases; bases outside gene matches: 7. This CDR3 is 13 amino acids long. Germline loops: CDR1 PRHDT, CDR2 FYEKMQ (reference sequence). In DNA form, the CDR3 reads TGTGCCAGCAGTTCGTACGGGGGGGTCGAGCAGTACTTC. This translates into CASSSYGGVEQYF.

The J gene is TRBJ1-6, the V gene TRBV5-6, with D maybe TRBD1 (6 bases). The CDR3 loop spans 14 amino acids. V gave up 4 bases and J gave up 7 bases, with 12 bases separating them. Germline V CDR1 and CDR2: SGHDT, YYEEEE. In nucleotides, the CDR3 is TGTGCCAGCAGCCAAAGGACAGTGAATTCACCCCTCCACTTT. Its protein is CASSQRTVNSPLHF.

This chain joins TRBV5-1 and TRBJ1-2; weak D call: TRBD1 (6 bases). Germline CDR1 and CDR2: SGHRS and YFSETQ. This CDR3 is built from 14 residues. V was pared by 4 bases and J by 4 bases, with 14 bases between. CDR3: CASSGTGTSYGYTF. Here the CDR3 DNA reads TGCGCCAGCAGCGGGACCGGGACAAGCTATGGCTACACCTTC.

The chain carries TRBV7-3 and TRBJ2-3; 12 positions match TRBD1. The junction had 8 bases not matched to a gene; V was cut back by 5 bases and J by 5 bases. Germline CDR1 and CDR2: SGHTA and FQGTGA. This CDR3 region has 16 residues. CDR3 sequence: CASSPFGTGGRDTQYF. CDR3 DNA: TGTGCCAGCAGCCCCTTCGGGACAGGGGGCAGAGATACGCAGTATTTT.

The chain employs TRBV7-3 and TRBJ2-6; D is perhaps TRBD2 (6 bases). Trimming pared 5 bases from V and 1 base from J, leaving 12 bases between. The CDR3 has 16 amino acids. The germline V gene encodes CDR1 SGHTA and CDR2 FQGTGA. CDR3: CASSMGGSSGANVLTF. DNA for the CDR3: TGTGCCAGCAGCATGGGAGGCTCTTCTGGGGCCAACGTCCTGACTTTC.

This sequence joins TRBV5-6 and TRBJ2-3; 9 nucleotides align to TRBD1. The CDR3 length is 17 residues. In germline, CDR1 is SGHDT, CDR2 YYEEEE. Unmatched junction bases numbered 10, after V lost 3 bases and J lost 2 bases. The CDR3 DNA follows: TGTGCCAGCAGCTCGACTTTCGGGACAGGGCACACAGATACGCAGTATTTT. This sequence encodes CASSSTFGTGHTDTQYF.

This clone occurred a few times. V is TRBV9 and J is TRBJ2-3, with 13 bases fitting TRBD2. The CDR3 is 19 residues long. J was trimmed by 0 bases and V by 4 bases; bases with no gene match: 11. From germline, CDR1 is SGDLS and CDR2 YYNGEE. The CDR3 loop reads CASSPRLAGGGSSTDTQYF. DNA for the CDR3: TGTGCCAGCAGCCCCAGACTAGCGGGGGGAGGGTCTAGCACAGATACGCAGTATTTT.

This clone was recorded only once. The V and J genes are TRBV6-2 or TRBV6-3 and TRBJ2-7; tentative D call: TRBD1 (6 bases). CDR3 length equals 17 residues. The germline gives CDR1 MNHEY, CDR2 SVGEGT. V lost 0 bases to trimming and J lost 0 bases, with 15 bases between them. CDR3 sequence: CASSYSTHLRGSYEQYF. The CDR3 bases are TGTGCCAGCAGTTACTCGACCCATCTCAGGGGCTCCTACGAGCAGTACTTC.

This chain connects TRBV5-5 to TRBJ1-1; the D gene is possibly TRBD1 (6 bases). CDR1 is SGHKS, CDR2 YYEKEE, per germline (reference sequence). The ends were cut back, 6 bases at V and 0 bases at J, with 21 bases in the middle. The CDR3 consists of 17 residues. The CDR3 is CASTPLGATRLNTEAFF. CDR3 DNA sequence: TGTGCCAGCACCCCACTGGGGGCGACGAGGTTGAACACTGAAGCTTTCTTT.

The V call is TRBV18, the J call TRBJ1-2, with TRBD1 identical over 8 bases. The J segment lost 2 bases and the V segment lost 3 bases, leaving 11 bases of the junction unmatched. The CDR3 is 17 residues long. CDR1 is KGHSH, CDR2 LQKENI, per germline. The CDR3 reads CASSPQKTGAGNYGYTF. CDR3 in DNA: TGTGCCAGCTCACCTCAAAAGACAGGGGCGGGCAACTATGGCTACACCTTC.

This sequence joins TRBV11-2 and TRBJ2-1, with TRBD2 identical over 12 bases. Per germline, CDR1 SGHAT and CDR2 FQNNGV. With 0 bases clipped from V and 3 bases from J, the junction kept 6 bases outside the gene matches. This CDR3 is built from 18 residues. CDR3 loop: CASSLDPLAGGLYNEQFF. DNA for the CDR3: TGTGCCAGCAGCTTAGATCCGCTAGCGGGGGGGCTCTACAATGAGCAGTTCTTC.

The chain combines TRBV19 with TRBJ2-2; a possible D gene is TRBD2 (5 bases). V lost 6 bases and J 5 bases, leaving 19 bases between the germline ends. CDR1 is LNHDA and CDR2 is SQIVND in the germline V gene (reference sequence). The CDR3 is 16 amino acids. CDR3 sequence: CASSMAGGGLTGELFF. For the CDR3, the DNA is TGTGCCAGTAGCATGGCCGGAGGAGGTCTAACCGGGGAGCTGTTTTTT.

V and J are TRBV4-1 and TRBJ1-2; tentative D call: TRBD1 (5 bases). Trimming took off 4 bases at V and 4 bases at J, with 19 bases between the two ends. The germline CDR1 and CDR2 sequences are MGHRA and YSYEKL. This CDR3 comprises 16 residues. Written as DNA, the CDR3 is TGCGCCAGCAGCCCACCCCACCGGCAGGGAGGCTATGGCTACACCTTC. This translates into CASSPPHRQGGYGYTF.

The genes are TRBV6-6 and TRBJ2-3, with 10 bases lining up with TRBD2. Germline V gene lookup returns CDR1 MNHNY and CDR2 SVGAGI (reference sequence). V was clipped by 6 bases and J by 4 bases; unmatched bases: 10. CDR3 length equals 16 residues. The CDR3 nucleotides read TGTGCCAGCAGCTCTAGCGGGGGTCGCAAGGCAGATACGCAGTATTTT. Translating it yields CASSSSGGRKADTQYF.

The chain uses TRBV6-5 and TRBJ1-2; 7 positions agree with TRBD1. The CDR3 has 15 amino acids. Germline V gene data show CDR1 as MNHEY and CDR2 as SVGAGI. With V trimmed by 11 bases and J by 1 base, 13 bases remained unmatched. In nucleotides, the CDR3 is TGTGCCTCCTCTACAAAGCCAGGGGGTAACTATGGCTACACCTTC. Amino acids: CASSTKPGGNYGYTF.

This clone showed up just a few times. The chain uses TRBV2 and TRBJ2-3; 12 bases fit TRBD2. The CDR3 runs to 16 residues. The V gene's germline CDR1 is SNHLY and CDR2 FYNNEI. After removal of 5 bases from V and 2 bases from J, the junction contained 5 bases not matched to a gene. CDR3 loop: CASSPRTSGVTDTQYF. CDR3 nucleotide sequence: TGTGCCAGCAGTCCTCGGACTAGCGGGGTCACAGATACGCAGTATTTT. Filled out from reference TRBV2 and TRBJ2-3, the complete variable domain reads EPEVTQTPSHQVTQMGQEVILRCVPISNHLYFYWYRQILGQKVEFLVSFYNNEISEKSEIFDDQFSVERPDGSNFTLKIRSTKLEDSAMYFCASSPRTSGVTDTQYFGPGTRLTVL.

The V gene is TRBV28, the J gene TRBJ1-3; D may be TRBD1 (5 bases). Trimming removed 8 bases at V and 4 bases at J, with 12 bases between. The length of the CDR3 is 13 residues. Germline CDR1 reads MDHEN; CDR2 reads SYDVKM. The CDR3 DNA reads TGTGCCAGCTTACAGGTATCCGGAAACACCATATATTTT. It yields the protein CASLQVSGNTIYF.

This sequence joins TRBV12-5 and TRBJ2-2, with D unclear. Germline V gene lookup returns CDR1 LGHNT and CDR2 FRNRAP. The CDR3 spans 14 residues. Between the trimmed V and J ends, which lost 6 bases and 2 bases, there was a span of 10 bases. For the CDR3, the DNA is TGTGCTAGTGGCAAGACTGAAAACACCGGGGAGCTGTTTTTT. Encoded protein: CASGKTENTGELFF.

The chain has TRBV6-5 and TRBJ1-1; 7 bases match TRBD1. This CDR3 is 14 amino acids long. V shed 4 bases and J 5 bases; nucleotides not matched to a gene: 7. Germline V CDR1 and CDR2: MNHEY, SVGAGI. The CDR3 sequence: CASSSPRRGTEAFF. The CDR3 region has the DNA TGTGCCAGCAGTTCCCCCCGCAGGGGGACTGAAGCTTTCTTT.

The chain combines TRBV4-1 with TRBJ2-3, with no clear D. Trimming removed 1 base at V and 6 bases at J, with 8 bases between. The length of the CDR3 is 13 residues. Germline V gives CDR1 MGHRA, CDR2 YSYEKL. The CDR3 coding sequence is TGCGCCAGCAGCCAAGGTCCTTTTGATACGCAGTATTTT. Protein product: CASSQGPFDTQYF.